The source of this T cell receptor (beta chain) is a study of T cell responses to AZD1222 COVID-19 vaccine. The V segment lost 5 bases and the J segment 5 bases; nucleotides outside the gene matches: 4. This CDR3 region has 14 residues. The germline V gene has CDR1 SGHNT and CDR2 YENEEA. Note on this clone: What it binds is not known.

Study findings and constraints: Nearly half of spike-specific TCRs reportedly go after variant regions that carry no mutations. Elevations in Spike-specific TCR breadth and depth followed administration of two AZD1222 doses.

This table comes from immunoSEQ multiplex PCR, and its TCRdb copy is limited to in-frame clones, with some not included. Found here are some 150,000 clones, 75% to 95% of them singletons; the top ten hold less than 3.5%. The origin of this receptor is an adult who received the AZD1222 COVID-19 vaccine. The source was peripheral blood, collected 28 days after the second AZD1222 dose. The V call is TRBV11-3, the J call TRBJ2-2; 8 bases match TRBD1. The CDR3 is CASSTTGETGELFF. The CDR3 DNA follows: TGTGCCAGCAGCACGACAGGGGAGACCGGGGAGCTGTTTTTT.